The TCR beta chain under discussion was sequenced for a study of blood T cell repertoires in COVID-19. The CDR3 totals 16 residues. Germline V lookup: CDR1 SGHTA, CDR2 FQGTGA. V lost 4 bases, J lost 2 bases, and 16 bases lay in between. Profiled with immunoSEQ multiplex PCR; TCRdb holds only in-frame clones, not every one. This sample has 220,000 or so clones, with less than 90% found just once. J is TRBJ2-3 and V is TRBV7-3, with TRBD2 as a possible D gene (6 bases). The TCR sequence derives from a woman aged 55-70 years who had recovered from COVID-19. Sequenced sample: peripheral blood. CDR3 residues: CASSSQHGGVTDTQYF. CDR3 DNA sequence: TGTGCCAGCAGCTCGCAGCACGGCGGGGTCACAGATACGCAGTATTTT.